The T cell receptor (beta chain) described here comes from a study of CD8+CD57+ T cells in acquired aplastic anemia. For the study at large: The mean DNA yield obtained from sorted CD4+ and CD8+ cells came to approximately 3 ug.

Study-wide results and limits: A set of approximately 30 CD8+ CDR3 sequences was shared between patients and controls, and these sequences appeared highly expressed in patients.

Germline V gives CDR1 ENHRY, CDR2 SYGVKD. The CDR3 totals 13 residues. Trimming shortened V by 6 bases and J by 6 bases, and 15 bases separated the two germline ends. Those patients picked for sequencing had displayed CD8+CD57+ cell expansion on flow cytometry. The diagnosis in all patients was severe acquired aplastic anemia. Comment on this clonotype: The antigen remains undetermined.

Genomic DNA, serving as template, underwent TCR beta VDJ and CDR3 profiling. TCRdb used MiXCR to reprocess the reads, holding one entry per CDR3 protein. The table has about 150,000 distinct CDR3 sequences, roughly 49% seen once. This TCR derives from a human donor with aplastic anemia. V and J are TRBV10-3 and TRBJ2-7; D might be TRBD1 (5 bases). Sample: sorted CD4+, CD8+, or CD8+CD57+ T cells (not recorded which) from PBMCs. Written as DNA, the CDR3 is TGTGCCATCAGGGACATACAGGTTGTCGAGCAGTACTTC. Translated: CAIRDIQVVEQYF.